Listed below are T cell receptor beta chains from one sample, sequenced in a study of shared clonotypes between healthy human individuals. The table came from immunoSEQ multiplex PCR; TCRdb's copy has only in-frame clones and leaves some out. This sample has hundreds of thousands of clones; 79% occur once, and the top ten carry less than 15%. The sequencing input was PBMCs. The receptors were sampled from a woman aged 40 to 50 in good health. Some clones in this sample may be carry-over from other donors' samples. Both conserved end residues are part of each CDR3. D genes are given only for firm matches.

D gene: -; V gene: TRBV6-5; CDR3 protein: CASRARWQRQETQYF
D gene: -; V gene: TRBV7-3; CDR3 protein: CASRRTPGEGGYTF
D gene: TRBD1; V gene: TRBV18; CDR3 protein: CASSPTGDGFSYNEQFF
D gene: -; V gene: TRBV6-5; CDR3 protein: CASSQLRHTNTQYF
D gene: -; V gene: TRBV2; CDR3 protein: CASRGRGGANEKLFF
D gene: -; V gene: TRBV7-6; CDR3 protein: CASTERAGADTQYF
D gene: -; V gene: TRBV5-4; CDR3 protein: CASSFSGTYEQYF
D gene: -; V gene: TRBV6-1; CDR3 protein: CASSEAEDSGNTIYF
D gene: TRBD2; V gene: TRBV7-9; CDR3 protein: CASSSTSGFQETQYF
D gene: TRBD1; V gene: TRBV6-4; CDR3 protein: CASRGQGEQYF
D gene: -; V gene: TRBV5-4; CDR3 protein: CASRVDIGQSTGELFF
D gene: -; V gene: TRBV6-5; CDR3 protein: CASGPGGSGETQYF
D gene: -; V gene: TRBV10-3; CDR3 protein: CAISPGDFGNEQFF
D gene: TRBD1; V gene: TRBV7-8; CDR3 protein: CASSRDRDQPQHF
D gene: TRBD2; V gene: TRBV25-1; CDR3 protein: CASSDSGRATDTQYF
D gene: -; V gene: TRBV10-3; CDR3 protein: CATRGEETQYF
D gene: -; V gene: TRBV28; CDR3 protein: CASSYRSIYGYTF
D gene: TRBD1; V gene: TRBV10-3; CDR3 protein: CAISGTGRENTIYF
D gene: -; V gene: TRBV7-9; CDR3 protein: CASSLGSTDTQYF
D gene: TRBD1; V gene: TRBV4-3; CDR3 protein: CASSQATGDPGYTF
D gene: -; V gene: TRBV5-5; CDR3 protein: CASARPWVGAIEQYF
D gene: -; V gene: TRBV30; CDR3 protein: CAWSVANEQFF
D gene: TRBD2; V gene: TRBV7-9; CDR3 protein: CAGTASGRYNEQFF
D gene: -; V gene: TRBV2; CDR3 protein: CASSDWTDNQPQHF
D gene: -; V gene: TRBV5-6; CDR3 protein: CASSLLISGYGYTF
D gene: TRBD1; V gene: TRBV18; CDR3 protein: CASSPVPGQGQNTEAFF
D gene: -; V gene: TRBV11-3; CDR3 protein: CASSLGLGRDLNEQFF
D gene: -; V gene: TRBV10-3; CDR3 protein: CATKGRDAAYEQYF
D gene: -; V gene: TRBV28; CDR3 protein: CASSLRSNNYGYTF
D gene: TRBD2; V gene: TRBV9; CDR3 protein: CASTREGALAGVNYNEQFF
D gene: TRBD2; V gene: TRBV5-1; CDR3 protein: CASSKSGRLNEQFF
D gene: TRBD2; V gene: TRBV7-3; CDR3 protein: CASSLKGLAGVQDTQYF
D gene: -; V gene: TRBV15; CDR3 protein: CATSRDLHVWAFF
D gene: TRBD2; V gene: TRBV4-3; CDR3 protein: CASSQGLAGVGDTQYF
D gene: -; V gene: TRBV30; CDR3 protein: CAWSVGHFGYTF
D gene: TRBD1; V gene: TRBV28; CDR3 protein: CASIRQGSSYEQYF